This is a list of T cell receptor beta chains from one sample in a study of cytomegalovirus exposure and HLA in healthy donors. TCRdb keeps only in-frame clones here, not all; method: immunoSEQ multiplex PCR. The table records approximately 110,000 clones, about 16% of them present only once. The sequencing sample was made of PBMCs. These receptors all come from a female donor in good health and CMV-seronegative. The CDR3 runs from the conserved cysteine through the conserved F or W. D genes are given only for firm matches. Clone size is shown for a subset of rows, as once, few, many or a class of expanded clone.

abundance	v_gene	j_gene	d_gene	CDR3aa	CDR3nt
.	TRBV19	TRBJ1-5	TRBD1	CASSIQGQGNQPQHF	TGTGCCAGTAGTATCCAGGGACAGGGGAATCAGCCCCAGCATTTT
.	TRBV13	TRBJ2-4	.	CASSLGSKSRFQYF	TGTGCCAGCAGCCTAGGTAGTAAGAGTCGGTTTCAGTACTTC
.	TRBV4-3	TRBJ2-1	.	CASSQEARTEQFF	TGCGCCAGCAGCCAAGAGGCTCGCACGGAGCAGTTCTTC
few	TRBV4-3	TRBJ2-5	TRBD1	CASSQMDRVQETQYF	TGCGCCAGCAGCCAAATGGACAGGGTTCAGGAGACCCAGTACTTC
.	TRBV2	TRBJ2-7	TRBD2	CASSEGLAGVSEQYF	TGTGCCAGCAGTGAGGGTCTAGCGGGAGTGAGCGAGCAGTACTTC
.	TRBV6-5	TRBJ1-1	.	CASRRDIRVNTEAFF	TGTGCCAGCAGACGCGACATCAGGGTGAACACTGAAGCTTTCTTT
few	TRBV5-6	TRBJ2-3	TRBD1	CASSPWGTAPTDTQYF	TGTGCCAGCAGCCCGTGGGGGACAGCCCCCACAGATACGCAGTATTTT
.	TRBV5-1	TRBJ1-2	TRBD1	CASSVSGTGNDYGYTF	TGCGCCAGCAGCGTTTCCGGGACAGGGAATGACTATGGCTACACCTTC
.	TRBV6-6	TRBJ1-1	.	CASSVNTEAFF	TGTGCCAGTTCAGTGAACACTGAAGCTTTCTTT
.	TRBV7-6	TRBJ1-1	.	CASSFLTEHTEAFF	TGTGCCAGCAGCTTTTTGACAGAACACACTGAAGCTTTCTTT
once	TRBV27	TRBJ1-2	.	CASSLSGPGNLGYGYTF	TGTGCCAGCAGTTTATCAGGCCCAGGGAACTTGGGCTATGGCTACACCTTC
.	TRBV28	TRBJ2-7	.	CASSLLRAAYEQYF	TGTGCCAGCAGTTTGCTCAGGGCGGCCTACGAGCAGTACTTC
.	TRBV9	TRBJ1-1	TRBD1	CASSVGGQGDGDTEAFF	TGTGCCAGCAGCGTAGGTGGACAGGGGGACGGTGACACTGAAGCTTTCTTT
few	TRBV29-1	TRBJ2-7	TRBD1	CSVNRDREHEQYF	TGCAGCGTCAACCGGGACAGGGAGCACGAGCAGTACTTC
few	TRBV11-3	TRBJ1-1	.	CASSLSIGGGPNEAFF	TGTGCCAGCAGCTTATCTATCGGAGGTGGGCCGAATGAAGCTTTCTTT
few	TRBV5-6	TRBJ2-5	TRBD1	CASSLRDREQETQYF	TGTGCCAGCAGCTTGCGAGACAGGGAACAAGAGACCCAGTACTTC
.	TRBV6-5	TRBJ2-1	TRBD2	CASSYTGLAGMNEQFF	TGTGCCAGCAGTTATACGGGACTAGCGGGAATGAATGAGCAGTTCTTC
.	TRBV6-5	TRBJ2-1	.	CASSYPESGNNEQFF	TGTGCCAGCAGTTACCCGGAATCGGGGAACAATGAGCAGTTCTTC
.	TRBV4-3	TRBJ2-3	TRBD2	CASSQGLAGVGDTQYF	TGCGCCAGCAGCCAAGGACTAGCGGGAGTAGGGGATACGCAGTATTTT
.	TRBV11-2	TRBJ2-1	.	CASSSSRGNEQFF	TGTGCCAGCAGCTCGTCTAGAGGCAATGAGCAGTTCTTC
few	TRBV19	TRBJ1-5	.	CASSIPRQASNQPQHF	TGTGCCAGTAGTATCCCACGGCAGGCAAGCAATCAGCCCCAGCATTTT
few	TRBV6-5	TRBJ2-1	TRBD2	CASSYGGLAGVEQFF	TGTGCCAGCAGTTACGGGGGACTAGCGGGGGTGGAGCAGTTCTTC
few	TRBV5-4	TRBJ2-5	.	CASSPQTEAETQYF	TGTGCCAGCAGCCCCCAGACAGAGGCGGAGACCCAGTACTTC
.	TRBV4-3	TRBJ2-7	.	CASSQGRGQPYEQYF	TGCGCCAGCAGCCAAGGGCGGGGACAGCCCTACGAGCAGTACTTC
.	TRBV10-3	TRBJ1-2	.	CAISNTTENYGYTF	TGTGCCATCAGTAACACAACAGAGAACTATGGCTACACCTTC
.	TRBV29-1	TRBJ1-1	.	CSVDIAGGNTEAFF	TGCAGCGTTGATATTGCCGGGGGGAACACTGAAGCTTTCTTT
.	TRBV5-1	TRBJ1-6	TRBD1	CASSLSGTGRSPLHF	TGCGCCAGCAGCTTGTCCGGGACAGGGCGTTCACCCCTCCACTTT
few	TRBV2	TRBJ2-7	TRBD1	CASSGVGTVSYEQYF	TGTGCCAGCAGTGGGGTCGGGACAGTCTCCTACGAGCAGTACTTC
few	TRBV5-4	TRBJ2-5	.	CASSSTGSEETQYF	TGTGCCAGCAGCTCAACGGGTAGTGAGGAGACCCAGTACTTC
few	TRBV5-6	TRBJ1-2	.	CASSSTWGYTF	TGTGCCAGCAGCTCGACTTGGGGCTACACCTTC
.	TRBV6-5	TRBJ1-4	TRBD1	CASSYSRGQGREKLFF	TGTGCCAGCAGTTACTCGAGGGGACAGGGCCGGGAAAAACTGTTTTTT
many	TRBV6-1	TRBJ2-3	.	CASGRGSLTDTQYF	TGTGCCAGCGGGAGAGGCTCACTCACAGATACGCAGTATTTT
few	TRBV23-1	TRBJ1-1	.	CASRERQENTEAFF	TGCGCCAGCAGAGAGAGACAGGAAAACACTGAAGCTTTCTTT
.	TRBV18	TRBJ1-4	.	CASSPPNRDANEKLFF	TGTGCCAGCTCACCACCTAACAGGGACGCTAATGAAAAACTGTTTTTT
few	TRBV6-1	TRBJ1-1	.	CASSEPGGVFTEAFF	TGTGCCAGCAGTGAACCGGGAGGGGTGTTCACTGAAGCTTTCTTT
once	TRBV19	TRBJ2-1	TRBD2	CASSGTSLSYNEQFF	TGTGCCAGTAGTGGGACTAGCCTCTCCTACAATGAGCAGTTCTTC
few	TRBV2	TRBJ2-1	TRBD2	CASRDSGSNEQFF	TGTGCCAGCAGGGATAGCGGGAGCAATGAGCAGTTCTTC
.	TRBV27	TRBJ1-1	.	CASSSAQWIEAFF	TGTGCCAGCAGTTCTGCACAGTGGATTGAAGCTTTCTTT
.	TRBV27	TRBJ2-1	.	CASSLSGHPYNEQFF	TGTGCCAGCAGTTTATCAGGACATCCTTACAATGAGCAGTTCTTC
.	TRBV6-6	TRBJ2-7	.	CASSWGDSEVAEQYF	TGTGCCAGCAGTTGGGGGGACAGTGAAGTGGCCGAGCAGTACTTC
few	TRBV4-3	TRBJ2-3	.	CASSHLPGDTQYF	TGCGCCAGCAGCCACCTACCAGGAGATACGCAGTATTTT
few	TRBV27	TRBJ1-5	TRBD1	CASSPLTGSNQPQHF	TGTGCCAGCAGTCCCCTGACAGGGAGCAATCAGCCCCAGCATTTT
few	TRBV9	TRBJ2-1	TRBD2	CASSLTGTSGTLGSYNEQFF	TGTGCCAGCAGCCTCACCGGGACTAGCGGCACACTGGGCTCCTACAATGAGCAGTTCTTC
few	TRBV5-5	TRBJ2-7	TRBD1	CASSSRDRAPEQYF	TGTGCCAGCAGCAGCCGGGACAGGGCCCCCGAGCAGTACTTC
once	TRBV27	TRBJ2-3	TRBD2	CASTTSARSRGDTQYF	TGTGCCAGCACCACTAGCGCCCGATCGCGTGGAGATACGCAGTATTTT
.	TRBV5-1	TRBJ1-4	.	CASSPQGQEEKLFF	TGCGCCAGCAGCCCGCAGGGTCAGGAGGAAAAACTGTTTTTT
.	TRBV29-1	TRBJ2-1	.	CSVTGYNEQFF	TGCAGCGTAACAGGTTACAATGAGCAGTTCTTC
few	TRBV12-5	TRBJ1-1	.	CASGGAGRNTEAFF	TGTGCTAGTGGGGGAGCGGGACGGAACACTGAAGCTTTCTTT
few	TRBV28	TRBJ2-7	TRBD1	CARRTQGARPYEQYF	TGTGCCAGACGGACACAGGGGGCGAGGCCCTACGAGCAGTACTTC
.	TRBV4-1	TRBJ1-2	.	CASSQDTGTNYGYTF	TGCGCCAGCAGCCAAGATACAGGGACAAACTATGGCTACACCTTC